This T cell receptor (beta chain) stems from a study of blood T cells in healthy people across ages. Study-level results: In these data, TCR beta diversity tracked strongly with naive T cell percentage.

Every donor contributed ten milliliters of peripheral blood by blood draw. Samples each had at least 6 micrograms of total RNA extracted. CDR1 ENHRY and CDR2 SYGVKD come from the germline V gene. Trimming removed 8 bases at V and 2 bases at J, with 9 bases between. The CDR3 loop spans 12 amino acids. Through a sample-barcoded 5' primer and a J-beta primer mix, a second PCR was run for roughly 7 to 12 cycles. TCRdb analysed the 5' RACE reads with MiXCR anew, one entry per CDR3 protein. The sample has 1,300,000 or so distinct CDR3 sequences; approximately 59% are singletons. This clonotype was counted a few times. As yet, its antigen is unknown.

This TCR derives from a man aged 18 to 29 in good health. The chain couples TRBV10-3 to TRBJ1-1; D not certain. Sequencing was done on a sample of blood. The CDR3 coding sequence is TGTGCCATCGGGAGCGTTAACACTGAAGCTTTCTTT. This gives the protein CAIGSVNTEAFF.